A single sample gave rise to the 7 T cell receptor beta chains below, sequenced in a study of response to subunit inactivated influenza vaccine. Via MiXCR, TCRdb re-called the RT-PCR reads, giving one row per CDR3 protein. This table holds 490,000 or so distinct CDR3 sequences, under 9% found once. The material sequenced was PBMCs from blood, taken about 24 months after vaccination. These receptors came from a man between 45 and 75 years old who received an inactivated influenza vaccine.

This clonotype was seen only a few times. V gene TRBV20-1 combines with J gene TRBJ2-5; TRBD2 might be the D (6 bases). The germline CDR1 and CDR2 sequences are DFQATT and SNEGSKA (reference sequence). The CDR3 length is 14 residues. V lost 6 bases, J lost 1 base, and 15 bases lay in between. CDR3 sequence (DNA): TGCAGTGCCGGGATCGGTAGCGGCCAAGAGACCCAGTACTTC. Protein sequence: CSAGIGSGQETQYF.

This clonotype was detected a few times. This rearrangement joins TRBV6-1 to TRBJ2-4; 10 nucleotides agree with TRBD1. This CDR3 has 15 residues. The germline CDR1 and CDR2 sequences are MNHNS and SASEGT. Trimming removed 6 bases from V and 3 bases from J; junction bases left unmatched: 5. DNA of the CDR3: TGTGCCAGCAGGACAGGACAGGGGGGCAAAAACATTCAGTACTTC. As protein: CASRTGQGGKNIQYF.

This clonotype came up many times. The CDR3 spells CATQNPHRRDLQETQYF. The CDR3 coding sequence is TGCGCCACCCAAAACCCACACCGTCGGGACCTTCAAGAGACCCAGTACTTC. This sequence joins TRBV10-2 and TRBJ2-5; D tentatively fits TRBD1 or TRBD2 (5 bases each). The germline CDR1 and CDR2 sequences are WSHSY and SAAADI. The CDR3 spans 17 residues. V was cut by 10 bases and J by 2 bases, with 26 bases left in between.

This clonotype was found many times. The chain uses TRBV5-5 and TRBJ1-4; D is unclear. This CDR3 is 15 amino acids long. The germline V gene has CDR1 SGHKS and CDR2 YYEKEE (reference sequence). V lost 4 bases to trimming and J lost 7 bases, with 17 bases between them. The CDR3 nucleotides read TGTGCCAGCAGCCCCTCGTCGAGAGGTGGTGAAAAACTGTTTTTT. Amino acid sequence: CASSPSSRGGEKLFF. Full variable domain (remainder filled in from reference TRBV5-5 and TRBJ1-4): DAGVTQSPTHLIKTRGQQVTLRCSPISGHKSVSWYQQVLGQGPQFIFQYYEKEERGRGNFPDRFSARQFPNYSSELNVNALLLGDSALYLCASSPSSRGGEKLFFGSGTQLSVL.

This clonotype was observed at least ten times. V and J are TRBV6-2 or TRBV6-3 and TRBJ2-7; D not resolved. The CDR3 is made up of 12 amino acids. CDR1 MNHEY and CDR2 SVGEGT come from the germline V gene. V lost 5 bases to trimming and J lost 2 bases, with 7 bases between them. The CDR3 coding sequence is TGTGCCAGCAGTATAGATACCTACGAGCAGTACTTC. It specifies CASSIDTYEQYF.

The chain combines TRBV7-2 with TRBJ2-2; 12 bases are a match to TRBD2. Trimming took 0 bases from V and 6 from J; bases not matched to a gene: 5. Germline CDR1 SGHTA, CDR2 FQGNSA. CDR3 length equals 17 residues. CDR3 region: CASSLATLAGGPGELFF. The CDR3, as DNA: TGTGCCAGCAGCTTAGCGACACTAGCGGGAGGCCCCGGGGAGCTGTTTTTT.

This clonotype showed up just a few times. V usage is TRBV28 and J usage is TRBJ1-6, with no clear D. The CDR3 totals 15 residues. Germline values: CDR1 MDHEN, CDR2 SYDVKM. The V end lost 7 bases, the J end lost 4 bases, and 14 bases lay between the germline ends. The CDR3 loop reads CASIPSVGYNSPLHF. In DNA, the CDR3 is TGTGCCAGCATCCCCTCTGTAGGGTATAATTCACCCCTCCACTTT.